These T cell receptor beta chains were read from a single sample in a study of blood T cell repertoires in COVID-19. Profiling relied on immunoSEQ multiplex PCR, and the TCRdb table lists in-frame clones only, not all of them. Seen here are around 97,000 clones, approximately 82% observed once, and the top ten hold roughly 10%. The sequenced sample consisted of peripheral blood. Source of these receptors: a man in his sixties or seventies with acute or convalescent COVID-19. The CDR3 runs from the conserved cysteine through the conserved F or W. A D gene is named only where the DNA matches it firmly. Size is omitted from some rows. Given values are once, few, many or a class for expanded clones.

abundance	v_gene	j_gene	d_gene	CDR3aa	CDR3nt
.	TRBV7-7	TRBJ2-5	.	CASSLGAAKETQYF	TGTGCTAGCAGCCTGGGGGCAGCGAAGGAGACCCAGTACTTC
.	TRBV27	TRBJ2-7	.	CASTQRRGLYEQYF	TGTGCCAGCACCCAGCGGCGGGGGCTCTACGAGCAGTACTTC
.	TRBV13	TRBJ1-1	.	CASSLKEGTEAFF	TGTGCCAGCAGCTTAAAGGAGGGCACTGAAGCTTTCTTT
few	TRBV6-5	TRBJ1-4	TRBD1	CASSAGTGVEKLFF	TGTGCCAGCAGCGCCGGGACAGGAGTTGAAAAACTGTTTTTT
.	TRBV7-9	TRBJ1-2	.	CASSREPYGYTF	TGTGCCAGCAGCCGAGAACCCTATGGCTACACCTTC
once	TRBV7-2	TRBJ1-6	.	CASSYESSYNSPLHF	TGTGCCAGCAGCTACGAGAGCTCCTATAATTCACCCCTCCACTTT
few	TRBV28	TRBJ1-1	.	CASRLFISGATNTEAFF	TGTGCCAGCAGATTATTCATTAGTGGGGCGACGAACACTGAAGCTTTCTTT
.	TRBV5-6	TRBJ1-1	.	CASSVDRMMNTEAFF	TGTGCCAGCAGCGTAGACAGGATGATGAACACTGAAGCTTTCTTT
.	TRBV18	TRBJ2-1	TRBD2	CASSPPSGRMYEQFF	TGTGCCAGCTCTCCACCGAGCGGGAGGATGTATGAGCAGTTCTTC
.	TRBV5-4	TRBJ1-6	.	CASSLVLVEGNSPLHF	TGTGCCAGCAGCTTGGTTTTGGTGGAGGGTAATTCACCCCTCCACTTT
.	TRBV7-7	TRBJ2-3	.	CASSLGTGITDTQYF	TGTGCTAGCAGCTTAGGTACGGGAATCACAGATACGCAGTATTTT
.	TRBV5-1	TRBJ2-7	.	CASNLGPSEQYF	TGCGCCAGCAATCTGGGGCCGTCCGAGCAGTACTTC
.	TRBV6-2/TRBV6-3	TRBJ2-1	TRBD2	CASSQDSLAGGLAYNEQFF	TGTGCCAGCAGCCAAGACTCACTAGCGGGAGGGCTCGCTTACAATGAGCAGTTCTTC
few	TRBV6-5	TRBJ1-2	.	CASKYESDYGYTF	TGTGCCAGCAAATATGAGAGCGACTATGGCTACACCTTC
few	TRBV30	TRBJ1-4	.	CAWSGGVYNEKLFF	TGTGCCTGGTCGGGAGGGGTGTATAATGAAAAACTGTTTTTT
.	TRBV24-1	TRBJ2-1	.	CATGRGEASYNEQFF	TGTGCCACAGGCCGGGGAGAAGCCTCCTACAATGAGCAGTTCTTC
few	TRBV5-1	TRBJ2-1	TRBD2	CASTPRTSGINEQFF	TGCGCCAGCACCCCCCGGACTAGCGGGATCAATGAGCAGTTCTTC
.	TRBV14	TRBJ2-7	.	CASSQGARLGSYEQYF	TGTGCCAGCAGCCAAGGGGCGAGACTAGGATCCTACGAGCAGTACTTC